Below are 30 T cell receptor beta chains sequenced from a single sample in a study of PD-1 blockade in classical Hodgkin lymphoma. Some clones are missing from TCRdb's copy, which holds only in-frame ones; the method was immunoSEQ multiplex PCR. The sample records approximately 10,000 clones, 80% to 95% being singletons. Each patient's relapse followed autologous stem cell transplantation, and brentuximab vedotin exposure varied. The specimen was peripheral blood mononuclear cells (PBMCs), collected at baseline. These receptors all come from a human donor with classical Hodgkin lymphoma.

For the CDR3, the DNA is TGTGCCTGGAGTTGGCAGGGGAAAGTCGTGTTTTTT. Its protein is CAWSWQGKVVFF. The rearrangement uses TRBV30 and TRBJ1-4; perhaps TRBD1 as D (6 bases). The germline V gene has CDR1 GTSNPN and CDR2 SVGIG (reference sequence). Trimming left V 2 bases short and J 15 bases short, with 16 bases between. This CDR3 is 12 amino acids long.

V usage is TRBV30 and J usage is TRBJ1-4; weak D call: TRBD1 (6 bases). Trimming removed 5 bases from V and 5 bases from J, with 15 bases in between. CDR1 is GTSNPN, CDR2 SVGIG, per germline (reference sequence). CDR3 length: 14 amino acids. The CDR3 DNA is TGTGCCTGGGATACAGGGAGGACCAATGAAAAACTGTTTTTT. Its protein is CAWDTGRTNEKLFF.

V is TRBV6-1 and J is TRBJ2-6; D call uncertain. The CDR3 spans 15 residues. Trimming removed 6 bases from V and 0 bases from J, with 9 bases in between. Germline lookup yields CDR1 MNHNS and CDR2 SASEGT. CDR3 nucleotides: TGTGCCAGCAGGGCCGTAAGCTCTGGGGCCAACGTCCTGACTTTC. It encodes CASRAVSSGANVLTF.

As DNA, the CDR3 is TGTGCCAGCAGTGATTGGACTAGCGGCCACAATGAGCAGTTCTTC. The encoded protein is CASSDWTSGHNEQFF. This rearrangement joins TRBV6-1 to TRBJ2-1, with 10 positions matching TRBD2. This CDR3 is built from 15 residues. Looked up from germline, CDR1 is MNHNS and CDR2 is SASEGT. V lost 3 bases to trimming and J lost 5 bases; unmatched junction nucleotides: 4.

The rearrangement links TRBV9 to TRBJ2-3; D uncertain. The CDR3 totals 14 residues. Trimming left V 0 bases short and J 4 bases short, with 9 bases between. Germline V CDR1 and CDR2: SGDLS, YYNGEE. The CDR3: CASSVVSGADTQYF. The CDR3 DNA reads TGTGCCAGCAGCGTAGTATCAGGCGCAGATACGCAGTATTTT.

The genes are TRBV4-1 and TRBJ2-1, with 7 bases matching TRBD1. With 5 bases clipped from V and 9 bases from J, the junction kept 13 bases outside the gene matches. This CDR3 is built from 15 residues. The germline CDR1 and CDR2 sequences are MGHRA and YSYEKL. The CDR3 reads CASSNRGASEVEQFF. Written as DNA, the CDR3 is TGCGCCAGCAGCAACAGGGGCGCCTCGGAAGTTGAGCAGTTCTTC.

The rearrangement joins TRBV9 to TRBJ2-1, with D hard to call. CDR1 is SGDLS, CDR2 YYNGEE, per germline. V dropped 1 base and J dropped 10 bases, with 6 bases sitting between them. This CDR3 region has 11 residues. CDR3 loop: CASSVLREQFF. DNA for the CDR3: TGTGCCAGCAGCGTATTACGGGAGCAGTTCTTC.

In this sample, this clone turned up once. The junction does not match germline at one end; this may be a read error. The chain combines TRBV7-7 with TRBJ2-3; 9 bases agree with TRBD2. The CDR3 runs to 18 residues. Germline CDR1 is SSHAT and CDR2 is FNYEAQ (reference sequence). The CDR3 spells CASSLGAGGPSGTDTQYF. For the CDR3, the DNA is TGTGCTAGCAGCTTAGGGGCGGGAGGGCCCTCGGGCACAGATACGCAGTATTTT.

The chain links TRBV27 to TRBJ2-5; D unclear. This CDR3 has 14 residues. V dropped 6 bases and J dropped 0 bases, with 11 bases sitting between them. Germline CDR1 reads MNHEY; CDR2 reads SMNVEV (reference sequence). In DNA form, the CDR3 reads TGTGCCAGCAGCCCTGACCGGTACCAAGAGACCCAGTACTTC. Its protein is CASSPDRYQETQYF.

J is TRBJ2-7 and V is TRBV5-4; TRBD1 matches 8 bases. The length of the CDR3 is 14 residues. With 6 bases clipped from V and 3 bases from J, the junction kept 8 bases outside the gene matches. Germline V lookup: CDR1 SGHNT, CDR2 YYREEE (reference sequence). CDR3 DNA: TGTGCCAGCACCACCACAGGGGGTCGCTACGAGCAGTACTTC. Translating gives CASTTTGGRYEQYF.

The J gene is TRBJ1-4, the V gene TRBV28, with D tentatively TRBD1 (6 bases). The CDR3 has 16 residues. The ends were cut back, 6 bases at V and 0 bases at J, with 14 bases in the middle. Germline CDR1 and CDR2: MDHEN and SYDVKM. The CDR3: CASSRRTVTTNEKLFF. The CDR3 nucleotides read TGTGCCAGCAGCCGTAGGACAGTAACAACTAATGAAAAACTGTTTTTT.

The chain combines TRBV4-2 with TRBJ2-1, with 14 bases matching TRBD2. V lost 2 bases and J lost 8; bases outside the gene matches: 5. The CDR3 has 16 residues. Germline V lookup: CDR1 LGHNA, CDR2 YNFKEQ. CDR3 residues: CASSQTGTSGSDEQFF. The CDR3 DNA follows: TGTGCCAGCAGCCAAACCGGGACTAGCGGGAGTGATGAGCAGTTCTTC.

In this sample, this clone turned up a few times. The chain combines TRBV2 with TRBJ1-1, with D possibly matching TRBD1 (5 bases). The germline CDR1 and CDR2 sequences are SNHLY and FYNNEI. V dropped 5 bases and J dropped 3 bases, with 13 bases sitting between them. This CDR3 is 14 amino acids long. The CDR3 loop is CASSIGGADTEAFF. The CDR3 nucleotides read TGTGCCAGCAGTATCGGAGGGGCCGACACTGAAGCTTTCTTT. The full variable domain, rest sourced from reference TRBV2 and TRBJ1-1, is EPEVTQTPSHQVTQMGQEVILRCVPISNHLYFYWYRQILGQKVEFLVSFYNNEISEKSEIFDDQFSVERPDGSNFTLKIRSTKLEDSAMYFCASSIGGADTEAFFGQGTRLTVV.

The chain links TRBV7-6 to TRBJ2-1; 8 bases match TRBD2. The CDR3 extends over 19 amino acids. The V gene end was trimmed by 0 bases and the J gene end by 4 bases; junction bases not matched to a gene: 14. Germline CDR1 and CDR2: SGHVS and FNYEAQ. CDR3 nucleotide sequence: TGTGCCAGCAGCTTAGCTACGGTTAGCGGGATGGGTCTTTACAATGAGCAGTTCTTC. This gives the protein CASSLATVSGMGLYNEQFF.

This chain connects TRBV4-2 to TRBJ2-7, with 14 bases fitting TRBD2. Germline V gene lookup returns CDR1 LGHNA and CDR2 YNFKEQ. The CDR3 extends over 17 amino acids. Losses at the gene ends were 1 base for V and 5 bases for J; bases not matched to a gene: 7. CDR3 region: CASSQVTSGRARDEQYF. CDR3 nucleotides: TGTGCCAGCAGCCAAGTGACTAGCGGGAGGGCCAGGGACGAGCAGTACTTC.

This rearrangement joins TRBV11-2 to TRBJ2-7; D assignment may be TRBD1 or TRBD2 (5 bases each). This CDR3 is built from 13 residues. V lost 5 bases and J 3 bases, leaving 11 bases between the germline ends. Germline values: CDR1 SGHAT, CDR2 FQNNGV. CDR3 protein: CASSHGTLYEQYF. Here the CDR3 DNA reads TGTGCCAGCAGCCACGGGACCCTCTACGAGCAGTACTTC. The full variable domain, completed using reference TRBV11-2 and TRBJ2-7, is EAGVAQSPRYKIIEKRQSVAFWCNPISGHATLYWYQQILGQGPKLLIQFQNNGVVDDSQLPKDRFSAERLKGVDSTLKIQPAKLEDSAVYLCASSHGTLYEQYFGPGTRLTVT.

V and J are TRBV29-1 and TRBJ1-1; no firm D call. Per the germline V gene, CDR1 is SQVTM and CDR2 is ANQGSEA. This CDR3 comprises 11 residues. V was shortened by 5 bases and J by 4 bases, with 8 bases between the two germline ends. CDR3 coding DNA: TGCAGCGTTTCCCAAGCCACTGAAGCTTTCTTT. Encoded protein: CSVSQATEAFF.

This clone appeared once. The genes are TRBV29-1 and TRBJ1-1, with 7 bases aligning to TRBD1. J lost 0 bases, V lost 8 bases, and 6 bases had no gene match. The germline gives CDR1 SQVTM, CDR2 ANQGSEA. The CDR3 covers 13 residues. The CDR3 DNA follows: TGCAGCTTCTCAGGGGGGATGAACACTGAAGCTTTCTTT. Protein product: CSFSGGMNTEAFF.

The chain is built from TRBV7-8 and TRBJ1-1; no clear D. Trimming removed 5 bases at V and 0 bases at J, with 10 bases between. The CDR3 sequence is 14 residues long. In germline, CDR1 is SGHVS, CDR2 FQNEAQ. The CDR3 spells CASSQHPLNTEAFF. The DNA for the CDR3 is TGTGCCAGCAGCCAACATCCACTGAACACTGAAGCTTTCTTT.

The CDR3 region has the DNA TGTGCCAGCAGTTTAGAATTTGTGGGACAGGGATTTGAGCAGTTCTTC. This translates into CASSLEFVGQGFEQFF. The genes are TRBV28 and TRBJ2-1, with 9 bases matching TRBD1. Germline CDR1 reads MDHEN; CDR2 reads SYDVKM. The CDR3 is made up of 16 amino acids. V lost 2 bases to trimming and J lost 9 bases; unmatched junction nucleotides: 11.

The chain recombines TRBV5-4 with TRBJ2-7; D gene uncertain. Looked up from germline, CDR1 is SGHNT and CDR2 is YYREEE (reference sequence). The CDR3 covers 13 residues. The V and J ends lost 1 base and 7 bases respectively, with 12 bases between them. CDR3 protein: CASSLRAGREQYF. In nucleotides, the CDR3 is TGTGCCAGCAGCTTGAGGGCAGGCCGGGAGCAGTACTTC.

CDR3 nucleotide sequence: TGTGCCAGCAGCGGGACAGGGGTTGGGAATGAAAAACTGTTTTTT. Translated, it gives CASSGTGVGNEKLFF. The chain uses TRBV5-6 and TRBJ1-4; the match to TRBD1 covers 10 bases. The V segment lost 4 bases and the J segment 5 bases; nucleotides outside the gene matches: 5. Germline V gene data show CDR1 as SGHDT and CDR2 as YYEEEE. This CDR3 has 15 amino acids.

This chain links TRBV6-1 with TRBJ1-2, with a possible D match to TRBD1 (6 bases). V was pared by 7 bases and J by 4 bases, with 13 bases between. The CDR3 length is 13 residues. Germline V gene data show CDR1 as MNHNS and CDR2 as SASEGT. The CDR3 DNA sequence: TGTGCCAGCACTGTACAGGGAGGCTATGGCTACACCTTC. It yields the protein CASTVQGGYGYTF.

The chain combines TRBV6-5 with TRBJ2-6; no clear D. CDR1 MNHEY and CDR2 SVGAGI come from the germline V gene. The CDR3 covers 16 residues. Trimming stripped 0 bases from V and 0 bases from J, with 6 bases between. The CDR3 region is CASSYSAPSGANVLTF. CDR3 nucleotides: TGTGCCAGCAGTTACTCGGCACCCTCTGGGGCCAACGTCCTGACTTTC.

This chain uses TRBV30 with TRBJ1-2, with D possibly TRBD1 on 5 matching bases. The CDR3 consists of 13 residues. V lost 3 bases to trimming and J lost 4 bases, with 12 bases between them. CDR1 and CDR2 (germline): GTSNPN, SVGIG (reference sequence). The CDR3, as DNA: TGTGCCTGGAGGGGCCAGGGCGTCTATGGCTACACCTTC. Protein: CAWRGQGVYGYTF.

This clone occurred once. V gene TRBV30 combines with J gene TRBJ1-1; D possibly corresponds to TRBD1 (6 bases). V was shortened by 1 base and J by 4 bases, with 10 bases between the two germline ends. From germline, CDR1 is GTSNPN and CDR2 SVGIG (reference sequence). There are 13 residues in the CDR3. Written as DNA, the CDR3 is TGTGCCTGGAGTGACAGGGAGGCCACTGAAGCTTTCTTT. Translating gives CAWSDREATEAFF. Looking up the rest from reference TRBV30 and TRBJ1-1 gives the full variable domain: SQTIHQWPATLVQPVGSPLSLECTVEGTSNPNLYWYRQAAGRGLQLLFYSVGIGQISSEVPQNLSASRPQDRQFILSSKKLLLSDSGFYLCAWSDREATEAFFGQGTRLTVV.

The J gene is TRBJ1-2, the V gene TRBV10-3; D unresolved. The CDR3 spans 11 residues. Germline V gene data show CDR1 as ENHRY and CDR2 as SYGVKD. Trimming stripped 6 bases from V and 2 bases from J, with 4 bases between. CDR3 DNA: TGTGCCATCAGCGTCAACTATGGCTACACCTTC. Protein sequence: CAISVNYGYTF.

The rearrangement uses TRBV11-3 and TRBJ2-3; D possibly uses TRBD1 or TRBD2 (5 bases each). The CDR3 length is 15 residues. V lost 6 bases to trimming and J lost 2 bases, with 15 bases between them. From germline, CDR1 is SGHNT and CDR2 YENEEA. CDR3 sequence reads: CASRAVGHNTDTQYF. The CDR3 DNA follows: TGTGCCAGCAGAGCGGTGGGGCATAACACAGATACGCAGTATTTT.

This chain connects TRBV27 to TRBJ2-7; D is possibly TRBD1 or TRBD2 (5 bases each). This CDR3 is built from 12 residues. V gave up 3 bases and J gave up 6 bases, with 9 bases separating them. Germline V CDR1 and CDR2: MNHEY, SMNVEV (reference sequence). This CDR3 is CASSLGVGEQYF. The CDR3 nucleotides read TGTGCCAGCAGTTTGGGGGTCGGCGAGCAGTACTTC.

V is TRBV7-9 and J is TRBJ2-5, with no clear D. The DNA end favors TRBJ2-7, so the J call may be wrong. Germline V gives CDR1 SEHNR, CDR2 FQNEAQ (reference sequence). The length of the CDR3 is 14 residues. In DNA, the CDR3 is TGTGCCAGCAGTTCAGCTAGGTCACCCTACGAGCAGTACTTC. Residues: CASSSARSPYEQYF.